These 4 T cell receptor beta chains were sequenced from one sample in a study of graft-versus-host responses after intestinal transplantation. Profiled with immunoSEQ multiplex PCR; TCRdb holds only in-frame clones, not every one. The sample includes 85,000 to 100,000 clones, roughly 86% of them seen just once. Sequencing used PBMCs, obtained 255 days after intestinal transplant. The receptors originated from a human patient who received an intestinal transplant, so some T cells may come from the graft donor.

The chain has TRBV28 and TRBJ2-3; 11 bases line up with TRBD2. The V gene's germline CDR1 is MDHEN and CDR2 SYDVKM. After removal of 6 bases from V and 4 bases from J, the junction contained 3 bases not matched to a gene. CDR3 length: 14 amino acids. CDR3 residues: CASRLLAGADTQYF. DNA for the CDR3: TGTGCCAGCAGGTTACTAGCGGGGGCAGATACGCAGTATTTT.

This rearrangement joins TRBV7-9 to TRBJ2-2; no firm D call. Germline values: CDR1 SEHNR, CDR2 FQNEAQ (reference sequence). This CDR3 contains 14 residues. Trimming shortened V by 7 bases and J by 6 bases, and 15 bases separated the two germline ends. The CDR3 bases are TGTGCCAGCAATCAAATGGCCGGACCCGGGGAGCTGTTTTTT. This translates into CASNQMAGPGELFF.

The genes are TRBV5-5 and TRBJ2-2; D is unclear. Germline V CDR1 and CDR2: SGHKS, YYEKEE (reference sequence). Trimming left V 1 base short and J 1 base short, with 5 bases between. The CDR3 consists of 14 residues. CDR3 DNA sequence: TGTGCCAGCAGCTTGACAGTGAACACCGGGGAGCTGTTTTTT. Translating gives CASSLTVNTGELFF.

The rearrangement uses TRBV5-1 and TRBJ2-2; the D gene is possibly TRBD1 (7 bases). V was cut by 4 bases and J by 4 bases, with 17 bases left in between. This CDR3 comprises 16 residues. Germline loops: CDR1 SGHRS, CDR2 YFSETQ. The CDR3 region has the DNA TGCGCCAGCAGCCCATCAGGGGGGCGAGTCACCGGGGAGCTGTTTTTT. The encoded protein is CASSPSGGRVTGELFF.